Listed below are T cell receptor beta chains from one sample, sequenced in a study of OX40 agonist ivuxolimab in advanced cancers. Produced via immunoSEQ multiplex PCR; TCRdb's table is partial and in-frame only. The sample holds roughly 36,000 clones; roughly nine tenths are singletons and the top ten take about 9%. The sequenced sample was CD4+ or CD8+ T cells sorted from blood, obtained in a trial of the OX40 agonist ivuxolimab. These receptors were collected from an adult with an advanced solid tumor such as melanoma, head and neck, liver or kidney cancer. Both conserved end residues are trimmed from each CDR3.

CDR3: ASRDYKNIQY
V: TRBV2
length: 10
J: TRBJ2-4

CDR3: ASSLLAGELF
V: TRBV5-1
length: 10
J: TRBJ2-2

CDR3: ASTDGQGSQPQH
V: TRBV19
length: 12
J: TRBJ1-5

CDR3: ASLRTVNTEAF
V: TRBV6-1
length: 11
J: TRBJ1-1

CDR3: ASSYFTAAGTDTQY
V: TRBV6-5
length: 14
J: TRBJ2-3

CDR3: SVAGTSLSEQY
V: TRBV29-1
length: 11
J: TRBJ2-7

CDR3: AISPSYGQVYGYT
V: TRBV10-3
length: 13
J: TRBJ1-2

CDR3: ANSGTGSNEQY
V: TRBV10-3
length: 11
J: NA

CDR3: ASSLWLANYNEQF
V: TRBV7-3
length: 13
J: TRBJ2-1

CDR3: ASSYGLDLSYEQY
V: TRBV6-5
length: 13
J: TRBJ2-7